This is a list of T cell receptor beta chains from one sample in a study of T cell responses to AZD1222 COVID-19 vaccine. Clones were sequenced by immunoSEQ multiplex PCR, and TCRdb holds only the in-frame ones, with some missing. The table has more than 150,000 clones, 85% to 95% seen once. The source material was peripheral blood, sampled on day 0 of AZD1222 vaccination. These receptors came from an adult in good health. Each CDR3 is given with its conserved first and last residue. D genes are given only for firm matches. Size is stated for part of the rows, as once, few or many counts, or as a class when the clone is expanded.

TRBJ2-1 TRBV6-5 NA NA TGTGCCAGCAGTTATAGCTTCAGCTCCTACAATGAGCAGTTCTTC CASSYSFSSYNEQFF
TRBJ1-1 TRBV2 NA NA TGTGCCAGCAGTGTAGGAGGGCTGGTGGACACTGAAGCTTTCTTT CASSVGGLVDTEAFF
TRBJ1-5 TRBV20-1 NA NA TGCAGTGCTAGTAGGGCAGGGATAATGCCGAATAGCAATCAGCCCCAGCATTTT CSASRAGIMPNSNQPQHF
TRBJ2-7 TRBV9 NA NA TGTGCCAGCAGCGTAGGCCAGGGGGGGACCAGCTCCTACGAGCAGTACTTC CASSVGQGGTSSYEQYF
TRBJ2-7 TRBV6-4 few NA TGTGCCGGCAAAAGGAGGTACGAGCAGTACTTC CAGKRRYEQYF
TRBJ2-4 TRBV10-1 NA TRBD1 TGCGCCAGCAGTGAACAGGGGGCCAAAAACATTCAGTACTTC CASSEQGAKNIQYF
TRBJ2-1 TRBV28 NA NA TGTGCCAGCAGTTTAGGGGTCCGGAGGGAGCAGTTCTTC CASSLGVRREQFF
TRBJ2-7 TRBV4-3 NA TRBD2 TGCGCCAGCAGCCAAGTGGGACTAGCGGGCTACGAGCAGTACTTC CASSQVGLAGYEQYF
TRBJ1-2 TRBV20-1 NA NA TGCAGTGCTAGTCCTAGTTCTGGTGGCTACACCTTC CSASPSSGGYTF
TRBJ2-7 TRBV6-5 NA NA TGTGCCAGCAGTTACAAGACCGTCACTCGCTACGAGCAGTACTTC CASSYKTVTRYEQYF
TRBJ2-7 TRBV21-1 NA NA TGTGCCAGCAGCAAAGAGGGGGTCCGATACGAGCAGTACTTC CASSKEGVRYEQYF
TRBJ2-1 TRBV19 NA TRBD2 TGTGCCAGTAGTGTCACTAGCGGGGTGCCCTACAATGAGCAGTTCTTC CASSVTSGVPYNEQFF
TRBJ2-7 TRBV9 NA TRBD2 TGTGCCAGCAGCGAGGGGAGCGGGAGGGATTACGAGCAGTACTTC CASSEGSGRDYEQYF
TRBJ2-2 TRBV9 NA NA TGTGCCAGCAGCCTAAGACAGGGACTCGGGGAGCTGTTTTTT CASSLRQGLGELFF
TRBJ2-3 TRBV9 NA NA TGTGCCAGCAGCGCTCGGACCCGCTGGGGCACAGATACGCAGTATTTT CASSARTRWGTDTQYF
TRBJ1-5 TRBV28 NA TRBD1 TGTGCCAGCAGATCGACAGGGGGAATAGCGGATCAGCCCCAGCATTTT CASRSTGGIADQPQHF
TRBJ2-7 TRBV19 NA TRBD1 TGTGCCAGTAGTACGACAGGGTACGCCTACGAGCAGTACTTC CASSTTGYAYEQYF
TRBJ1-1 TRBV7-2 NA NA TGTGCCAGCAGCTTAGGGGGGGCCCTAGCTGAAGCTTTCTTT CASSLGGALAEAFF
TRBJ2-1 TRBV9 NA NA TGTGCCAGCAGCGTAGAGATAGCGGATGAGCAGTTCTTC CASSVEIADEQFF
TRBJ2-7 TRBV28 NA NA TGTGCCAGCAGTTTAACATTTTCCTACGAGCAGTACTTC CASSLTFSYEQYF
TRBJ2-2 TRBV7-6 NA NA TGTGCCAGCAGTTCGCACGCCGGGGCGACCGGGGAGCTGTTTTTT CASSSHAGATGELFF
TRBJ2-5 TRBV6-4 NA TRBD2 TGTGCCAGCAGTGTGGTGGGGGGGGAGACCCAGTACTTC CASSVVGGETQYF
TRBJ1-5 TRBV5-6 NA TRBD1 TGTGCCAGCAGCCCAGGGACAGGGGGGCATCAGCCCCAGCATTTT CASSPGTGGHQPQHF
TRBJ2-7 TRBV28 NA NA TGTGCCAGCAGTTTGTGGGGGACTGGTCGTATGGAGCAGTACTTC CASSLWGTGRMEQYF
TRBJ1-2 TRBV7-2 NA NA TGTGCCAGCAGCTTAGCGTTTGTACTCAACTATGGCTACACCTTC CASSLAFVLNYGYTF
TRBJ2-1 TRBV5-1 NA TRBD2 TGCGCCAGCAGCTTGCTGGGCGGGAGTCCTTACAATGAGCAGTTCTTC CASSLLGGSPYNEQFF
TRBJ1-5 TRBV7-6 NA NA TGTGCCAGCAGCTTAGGGCATCCGGGGGGCGGGGGTCAGCCCCAGCATTTT CASSLGHPGGGGQPQHF
TRBJ1-1 TRBV4-2 NA TRBD1 TGTGCCAGCAGCCCCAGGGGGGCTGAAGCTTTCTTT CASSPRGAEAFF
TRBJ2-7 TRBV28 NA NA TGTGCCAGCAGTTTTGATAGGACAGACTACTACGAGCAGTACTTC CASSFDRTDYYEQYF
TRBJ1-3 TRBV12-3/TRBV12-4 NA TRBD1 TGTGCCAGCGGGACAGGGGCCGACACCATATATTTT CASGTGADTIYF
TRBJ1-5 TRBV3-1/TRBV3-2 NA NA TGTGCCAGCAGCCGACAGCTCAATCAGCCCCAGCATTTT CASSRQLNQPQHF
TRBJ1-4 TRBV28 NA TRBD1 TGTGCCAGCAGGCAGGGAGGGGGCGGGGATGAAAAACTGTTTTTT CASRQGGGGDEKLFF
TRBJ1-1 TRBV3-1/TRBV3-2 NA TRBD1 TGTGCCAGCAGCCCCCAGGGGGTTCGCACTGAAGCTTTCTTT CASSPQGVRTEAFF
TRBJ2-1 TRBV14 NA NA TGTGCCAGCAGCCTGATTATTGGAGGCTCCGTGAGCAATGAGCAGTTCTTC CASSLIIGGSVSNEQFF
TRBJ2-2 TRBV2 NA NA TGTGCCAGCATTAGTCGGGAGTTTCTCGGGGAGCTGTTTTTT CASISREFLGELFF
TRBJ1-2 TRBV28 NA NA TGTGCCAGCAGTTTAAGTAAGGGGGTTTTTAACTATGGCTACACCTTC CASSLSKGVFNYGYTF
TRBJ1-1 TRBV27 NA NA TGTGCCAGCAGCGAGGTATCCGGGAACACTGAAGCTTTCTTT CASSEVSGNTEAFF
TRBJ1-2 TRBV19 NA NA TGTGCCAGTAGTATGTGGTTCGGGAGTTCGGATGGCTACACCTTC CASSMWFGSSDGYTF
TRBJ2-2 TRBV5-1 NA NA TGCGCCAGCAGCCCTCCGGGCACCGGGGAGCTGTTTTTT CASSPPGTGELFF
TRBJ2-1 TRBV4-3 NA NA TGCGCCAGCAGCCAAGATCGAGACTACAATGAGCAGTTCTTC CASSQDRDYNEQFF
TRBJ1-6 TRBV5-5 NA NA TGTGCCAGCAGCGACCTCAGGGTCGCCTATAATTCACCCCTCCACTTT CASSDLRVAYNSPLHF
TRBJ1-5 TRBV24-1 NA TRBD1 TGTGCCACCAGTGTGTCAGGGGGTATCAATCAGCCCCAGCATTTT CATSVSGGINQPQHF
TRBJ2-1 TRBV2 NA NA TGTGCCAGCAGACCTTTAGGGAGCTCCTACAATGAGCAGTTCTTC CASRPLGSSYNEQFF
TRBJ2-7 TRBV11-2 NA TRBD2 TGTGCCAGCAGCTTAAGTCTAGCGGGAGCGTCCTACGAGCAGTACTTC CASSLSLAGASYEQYF
TRBJ1-2 TRBV7-9 NA NA TGTGCCAGCAGCTTGGGGACGTCCTATGGCTACACCTTC CASSLGTSYGYTF
TRBJ1-5 TRBV6-1 NA NA TGTGCCAGCAGTGAAAGGACACCTTATAGCAATCAGCCCCAGCATTTT CASSERTPYSNQPQHF
TRBJ1-1 TRBV2 NA NA TGTGCCAGCAGTAGGCACGGTGAAGCTTTCTTT CASSRHGEAFF